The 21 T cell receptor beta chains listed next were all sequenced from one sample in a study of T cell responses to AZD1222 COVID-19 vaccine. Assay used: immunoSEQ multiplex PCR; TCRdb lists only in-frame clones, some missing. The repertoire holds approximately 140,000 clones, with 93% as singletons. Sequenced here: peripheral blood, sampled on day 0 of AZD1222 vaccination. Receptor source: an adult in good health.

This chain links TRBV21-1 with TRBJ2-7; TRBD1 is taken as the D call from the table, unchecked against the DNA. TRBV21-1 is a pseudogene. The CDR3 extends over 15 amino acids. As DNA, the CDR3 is TGTGCCAGCAGCGGACAGGGGGCCCGGTGGAGTGAGCAGTACTTC. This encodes CASSGQGARWSEQYF.

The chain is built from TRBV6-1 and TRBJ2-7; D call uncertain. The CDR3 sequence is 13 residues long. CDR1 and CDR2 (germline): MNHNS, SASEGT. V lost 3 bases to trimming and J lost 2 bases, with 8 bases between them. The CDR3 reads CASSDLGAYEQYF. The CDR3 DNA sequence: TGTGCCAGCAGTGATCTGGGCGCCTACGAGCAGTACTTC.

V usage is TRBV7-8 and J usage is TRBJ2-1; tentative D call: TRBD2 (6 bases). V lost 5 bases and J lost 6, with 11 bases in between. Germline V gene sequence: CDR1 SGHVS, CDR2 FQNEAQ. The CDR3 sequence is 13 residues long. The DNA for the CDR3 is TGTGCCAGCAGCCCGGGACTGTCCAATGAGCAGTTCTTC. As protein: CASSPGLSNEQFF. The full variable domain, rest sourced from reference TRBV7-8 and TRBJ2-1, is GAGVSQSPRYKVAKRGQDVALRCDPISGHVSLFWYQQALGQGPEFLTYFQNEAQLDKSGLPSDRFFAERPEGSVSTLKIQRTQQEDSAVYLCASSPGLSNEQFFGPGTRLTVL.

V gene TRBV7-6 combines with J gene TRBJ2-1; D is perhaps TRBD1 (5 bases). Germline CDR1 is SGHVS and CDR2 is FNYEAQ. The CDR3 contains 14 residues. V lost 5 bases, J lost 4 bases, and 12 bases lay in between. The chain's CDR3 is CASSQGDSYNEQFF. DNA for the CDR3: TGTGCCAGCAGCCAGGGCGACTCTTACAATGAGCAGTTCTTC. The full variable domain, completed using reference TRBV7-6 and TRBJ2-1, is GAGVSQSPRYKVTKRGQDVALRCDPISGHVSLYWYRQALGQGPEFLTYFNYEAQQDKSGLPNDRFSAERPEGSISTLTIQRTEQRDSAMYRCASSQGDSYNEQFFGPGTRLTVL.

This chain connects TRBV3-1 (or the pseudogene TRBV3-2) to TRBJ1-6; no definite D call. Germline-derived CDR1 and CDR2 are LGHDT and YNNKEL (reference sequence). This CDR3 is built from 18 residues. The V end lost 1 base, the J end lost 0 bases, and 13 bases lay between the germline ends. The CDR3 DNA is TGTGCCAGCAGCCAAGCCGGGGAAGGGAGCTCCTATAATTCACCCCTCCACTTT. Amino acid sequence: CASSQAGEGSSYNSPLHF.

CDR3 residues: CASSRRTSTDTQYF. CDR3 in DNA: TGTGCCAGCTCACGCAGGACTTCCACAGATACGCAGTATTTT. This chain connects TRBV18 to TRBJ2-3; TRBD2 might be the D (5 bases). CDR3 size: 14 residues. Trimming removed 4 bases from V and 2 bases from J, with 10 bases in between. Germline values: CDR1 KGHSH, CDR2 LQKENI.

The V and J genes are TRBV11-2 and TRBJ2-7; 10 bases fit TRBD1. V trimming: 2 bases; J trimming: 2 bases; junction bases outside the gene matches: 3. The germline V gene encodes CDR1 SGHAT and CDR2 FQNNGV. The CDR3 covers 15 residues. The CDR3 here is CASSLMGQGTYEQYF. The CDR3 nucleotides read TGTGCCAGCAGCTTAATGGGACAGGGGACCTACGAGCAGTACTTC.

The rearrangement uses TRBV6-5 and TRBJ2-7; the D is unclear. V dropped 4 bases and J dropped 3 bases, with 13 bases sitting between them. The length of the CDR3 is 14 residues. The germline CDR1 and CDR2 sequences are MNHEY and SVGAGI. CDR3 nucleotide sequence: TGTGCCAGCAGTTCGGCACCCGGAATCTACGAGCAGTACTTC. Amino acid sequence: CASSSAPGIYEQYF.

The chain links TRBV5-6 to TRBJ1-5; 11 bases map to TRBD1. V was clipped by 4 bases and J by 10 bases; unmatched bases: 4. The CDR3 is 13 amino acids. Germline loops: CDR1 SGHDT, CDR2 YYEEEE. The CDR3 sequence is CASSTGTGGPQHF. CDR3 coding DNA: TGTGCCAGCAGCACCGGGACAGGGGGTCCCCAGCATTTT.

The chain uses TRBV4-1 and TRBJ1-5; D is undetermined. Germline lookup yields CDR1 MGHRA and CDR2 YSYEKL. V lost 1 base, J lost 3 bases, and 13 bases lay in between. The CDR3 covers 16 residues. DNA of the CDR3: TGCGCCAGCAGCCAAGTCGGCGGCGAACTCAATCAGCCCCAGCATTTT. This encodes CASSQVGGELNQPQHF.

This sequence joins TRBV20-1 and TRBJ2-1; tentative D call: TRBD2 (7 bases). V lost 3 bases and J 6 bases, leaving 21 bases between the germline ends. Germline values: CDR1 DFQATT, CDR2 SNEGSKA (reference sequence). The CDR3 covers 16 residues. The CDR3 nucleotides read TGCAGTGCTAGTGACCCAGGGAGGGGGAATGGCAATGAGCAGTTCTTC. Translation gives CSASDPGRGNGNEQFF.

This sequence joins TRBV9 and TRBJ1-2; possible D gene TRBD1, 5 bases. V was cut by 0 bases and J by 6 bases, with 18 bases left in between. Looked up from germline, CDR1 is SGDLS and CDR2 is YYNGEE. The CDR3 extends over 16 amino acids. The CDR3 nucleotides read TGTGCCAGCAGCGTAGCCGGGGACGCGAGGCGTGATGGCTACACCTTC. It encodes CASSVAGDARRDGYTF.

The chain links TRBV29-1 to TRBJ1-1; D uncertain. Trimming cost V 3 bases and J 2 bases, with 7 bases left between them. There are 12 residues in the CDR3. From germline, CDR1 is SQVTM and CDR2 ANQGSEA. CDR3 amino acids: CSVDSTNTEAFF. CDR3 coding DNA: TGCAGCGTTGATTCTACTAACACTGAAGCTTTCTTT.

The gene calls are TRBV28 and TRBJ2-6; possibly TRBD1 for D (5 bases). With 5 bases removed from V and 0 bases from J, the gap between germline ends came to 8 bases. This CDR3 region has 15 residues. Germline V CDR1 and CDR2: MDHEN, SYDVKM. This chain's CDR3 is CASSETGSGANVLTF. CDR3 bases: TGTGCCAGCAGTGAAACAGGCTCTGGGGCCAACGTCCTGACTTTC.

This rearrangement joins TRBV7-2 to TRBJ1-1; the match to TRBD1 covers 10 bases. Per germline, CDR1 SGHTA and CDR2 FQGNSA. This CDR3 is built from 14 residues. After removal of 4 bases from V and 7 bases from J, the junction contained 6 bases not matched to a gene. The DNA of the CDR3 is TGTGCCAGCAGCTCGGACAGGGGGATGGTTGAAGCTTTCTTT. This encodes CASSSDRGMVEAFF.

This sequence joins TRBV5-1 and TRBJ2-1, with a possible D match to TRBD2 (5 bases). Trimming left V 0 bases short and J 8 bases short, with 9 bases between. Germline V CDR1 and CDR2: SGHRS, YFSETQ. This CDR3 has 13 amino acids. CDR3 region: CASSLGGSDEQFF. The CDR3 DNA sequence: TGCGCCAGCAGCTTGGGTGGGAGCGATGAGCAGTTCTTC.

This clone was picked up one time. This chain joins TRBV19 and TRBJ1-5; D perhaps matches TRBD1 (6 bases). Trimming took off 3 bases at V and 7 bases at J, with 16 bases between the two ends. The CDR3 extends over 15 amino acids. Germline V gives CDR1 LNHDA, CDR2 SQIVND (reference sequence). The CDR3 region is CASSIRGLGRQPQHF. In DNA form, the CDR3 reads TGTGCCAGTAGTATCAGGGGACTCGGCCGGCAGCCCCAGCATTTT.

CDR3 DNA: TGTGCCAGCAACATTGGACCGAGGAATTCACCCCTCCACTTT. Protein sequence: CASNIGPRNSPLHF. The chain uses TRBV6-5 and TRBJ1-6; D is uncertain. Trimming left V 7 bases short and J 7 bases short, with 14 bases between. This CDR3 is 14 amino acids long. The germline V gene encodes CDR1 MNHEY and CDR2 SVGAGI.

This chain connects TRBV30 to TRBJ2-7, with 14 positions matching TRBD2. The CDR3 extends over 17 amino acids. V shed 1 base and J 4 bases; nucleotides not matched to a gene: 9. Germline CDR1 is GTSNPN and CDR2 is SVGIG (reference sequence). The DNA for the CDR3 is TGTGCCTGGAGTGGCGGACTAGCGGGAGGAAGTCCATACGAGCAGTACTTC. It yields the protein CAWSGGLAGGSPYEQYF.

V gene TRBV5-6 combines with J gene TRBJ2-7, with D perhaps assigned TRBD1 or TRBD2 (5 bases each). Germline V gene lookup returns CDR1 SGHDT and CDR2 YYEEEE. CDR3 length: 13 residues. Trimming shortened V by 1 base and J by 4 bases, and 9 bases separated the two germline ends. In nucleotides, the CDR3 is TGTGCCAGCAGCTTGCGGGACCAGTACGAGCAGTACTTC. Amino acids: CASSLRDQYEQYF.

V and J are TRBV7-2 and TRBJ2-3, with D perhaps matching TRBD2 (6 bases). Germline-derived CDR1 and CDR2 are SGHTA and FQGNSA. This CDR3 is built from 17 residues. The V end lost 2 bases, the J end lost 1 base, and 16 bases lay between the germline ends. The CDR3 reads CASSLLSRLDGTDTQYF. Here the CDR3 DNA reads TGTGCCAGCAGCTTATTGTCTAGACTAGACGGCACAGATACGCAGTATTTT.